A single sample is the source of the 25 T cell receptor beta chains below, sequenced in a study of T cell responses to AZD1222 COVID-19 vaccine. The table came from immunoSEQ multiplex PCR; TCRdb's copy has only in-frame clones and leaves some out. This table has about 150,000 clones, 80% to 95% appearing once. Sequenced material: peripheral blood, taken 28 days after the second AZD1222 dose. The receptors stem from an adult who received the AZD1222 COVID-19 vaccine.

The CDR3 region has the DNA TGCGCCAGCAGCCAAGGCTCTAGCGGGAGAGCCGGGGAGCTGTTTTTT. Translation gives CASSQGSSGRAGELFF. The chain recombines TRBV4-1 with TRBJ2-2, with 10 bases lining up with TRBD2. V lost 1 base and J lost 6; bases outside the gene matches: 5. There are 16 residues in the CDR3. CDR1 is MGHRA and CDR2 is YSYEKL in the germline V gene.

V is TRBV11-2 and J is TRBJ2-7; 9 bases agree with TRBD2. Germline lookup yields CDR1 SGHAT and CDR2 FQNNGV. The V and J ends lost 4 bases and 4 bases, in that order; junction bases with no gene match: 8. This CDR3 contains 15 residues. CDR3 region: CASSYLAGPGYEQYF. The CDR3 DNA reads TGTGCCAGCAGCTACCTAGCGGGACCGGGGTACGAGCAGTACTTC.

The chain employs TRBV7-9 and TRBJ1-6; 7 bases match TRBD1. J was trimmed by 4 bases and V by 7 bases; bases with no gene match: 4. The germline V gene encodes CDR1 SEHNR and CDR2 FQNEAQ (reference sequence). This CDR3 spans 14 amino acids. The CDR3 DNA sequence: TGTGCCAGCACCCGACAGGGATATAATTCACCCCTCCACTTT. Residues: CASTRQGYNSPLHF.

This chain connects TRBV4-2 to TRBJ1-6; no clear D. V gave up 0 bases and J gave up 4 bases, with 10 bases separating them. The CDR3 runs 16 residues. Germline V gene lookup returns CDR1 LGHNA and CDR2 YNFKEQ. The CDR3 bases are TGTGCCAGCAGCCAAGAAAAAAGGGCGTATAATTCACCCCTCCACTTT. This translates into CASSQEKRAYNSPLHF.

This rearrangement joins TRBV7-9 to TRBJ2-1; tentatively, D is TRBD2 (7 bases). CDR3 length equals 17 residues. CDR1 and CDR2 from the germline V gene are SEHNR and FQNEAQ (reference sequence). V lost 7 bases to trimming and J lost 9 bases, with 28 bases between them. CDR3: CASTNSPGPWGGFEQFF. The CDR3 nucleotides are TGTGCCAGCACCAACTCTCCCGGGCCCTGGGGGGGCTTTGAGCAGTTCTTC. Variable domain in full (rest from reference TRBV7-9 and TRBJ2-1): DTGVSQNPRHKITKRGQNVTFRCDPISEHNRLYWYRQTLGQGPEFLTYFQNEAQLEKSRLLSDRFSAERPKGSFSTLEIQRTEQGDSAMYLCASTNSPGPWGGFEQFFGPGTRLTVL.

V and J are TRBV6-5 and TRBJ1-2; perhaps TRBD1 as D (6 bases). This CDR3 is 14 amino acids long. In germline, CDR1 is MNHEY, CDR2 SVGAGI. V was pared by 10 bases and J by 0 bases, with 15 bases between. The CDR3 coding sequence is TGTGCCACCAAACGGGGACAAGCTAACTATGGCTACACCTTC. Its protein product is CATKRGQANYGYTF.

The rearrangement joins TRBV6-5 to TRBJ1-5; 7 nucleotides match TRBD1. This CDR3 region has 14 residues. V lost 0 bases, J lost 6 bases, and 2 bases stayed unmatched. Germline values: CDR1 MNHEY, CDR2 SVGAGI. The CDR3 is CASSYSGGGQPQHF. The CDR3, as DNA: TGTGCCAGCAGTTACTCAGGGGGCGGTCAGCCCCAGCATTTT.

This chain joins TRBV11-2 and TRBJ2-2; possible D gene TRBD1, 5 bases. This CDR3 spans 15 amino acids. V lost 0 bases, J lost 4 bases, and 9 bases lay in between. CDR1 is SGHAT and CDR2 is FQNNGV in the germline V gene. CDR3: CASSLDPGRTGELFF. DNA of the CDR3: TGTGCCAGCAGCTTAGATCCAGGGCGCACCGGGGAGCTGTTTTTT.

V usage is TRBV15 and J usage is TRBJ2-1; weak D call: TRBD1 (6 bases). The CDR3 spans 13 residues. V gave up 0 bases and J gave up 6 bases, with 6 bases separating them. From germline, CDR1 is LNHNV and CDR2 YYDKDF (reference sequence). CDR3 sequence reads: CATSREGGNEQFF. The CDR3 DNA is TGTGCCACCAGCAGAGAAGGGGGCAATGAGCAGTTCTTC.

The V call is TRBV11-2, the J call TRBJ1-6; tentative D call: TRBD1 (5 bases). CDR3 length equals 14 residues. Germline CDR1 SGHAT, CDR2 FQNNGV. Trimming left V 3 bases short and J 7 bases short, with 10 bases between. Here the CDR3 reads CASSFGGGNSPLHF. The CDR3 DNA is TGTGCCAGCAGCTTCGGGGGAGGGAATTCACCCCTCCACTTT.

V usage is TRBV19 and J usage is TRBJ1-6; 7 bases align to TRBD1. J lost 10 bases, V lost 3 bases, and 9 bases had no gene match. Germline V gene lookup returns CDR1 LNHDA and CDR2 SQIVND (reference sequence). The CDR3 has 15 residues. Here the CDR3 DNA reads TGTGCCAGTAGTATTCTTCGGACAGGAGACTCACCCCTCCACTTT. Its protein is CASSILRTGDSPLHF.

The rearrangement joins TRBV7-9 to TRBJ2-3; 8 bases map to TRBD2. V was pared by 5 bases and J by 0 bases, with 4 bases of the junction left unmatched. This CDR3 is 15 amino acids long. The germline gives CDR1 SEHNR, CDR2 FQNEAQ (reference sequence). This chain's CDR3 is CASSQLAGSTDTQYF. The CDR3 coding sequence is TGTGCCAGCAGCCAATTAGCGGGGAGCACAGATACGCAGTATTTT.

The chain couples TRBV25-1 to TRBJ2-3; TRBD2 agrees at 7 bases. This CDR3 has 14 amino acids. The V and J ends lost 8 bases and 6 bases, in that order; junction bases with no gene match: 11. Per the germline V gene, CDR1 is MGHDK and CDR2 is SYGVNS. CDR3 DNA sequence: TGTGCCAGCCCTACAGGACTAGTAGGGGATACGCAGTATTTT. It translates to CASPTGLVGDTQYF.

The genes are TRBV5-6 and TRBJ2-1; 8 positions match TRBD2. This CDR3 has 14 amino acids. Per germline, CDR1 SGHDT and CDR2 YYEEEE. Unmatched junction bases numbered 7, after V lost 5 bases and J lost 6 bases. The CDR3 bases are TGTGCCAGCAGTTTTCCGGGACTAGGCAATGAGCAGTTCTTC. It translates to CASSFPGLGNEQFF.

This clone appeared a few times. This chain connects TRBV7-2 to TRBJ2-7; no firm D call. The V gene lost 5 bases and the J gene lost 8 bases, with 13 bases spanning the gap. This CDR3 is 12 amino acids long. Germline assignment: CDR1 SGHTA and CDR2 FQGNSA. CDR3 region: CASSPQTVQQYF. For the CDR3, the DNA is TGTGCCAGCAGCCCACAAACCGTCCAGCAGTACTTC.

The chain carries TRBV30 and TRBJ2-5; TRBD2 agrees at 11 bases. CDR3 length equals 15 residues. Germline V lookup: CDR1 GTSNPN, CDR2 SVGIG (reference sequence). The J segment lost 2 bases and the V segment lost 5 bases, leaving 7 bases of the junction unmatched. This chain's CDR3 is CAWSRGLAEQETQYF. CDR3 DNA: TGTGCCTGGTCGAGGGGACTAGCGGAACAAGAGACCCAGTACTTC.

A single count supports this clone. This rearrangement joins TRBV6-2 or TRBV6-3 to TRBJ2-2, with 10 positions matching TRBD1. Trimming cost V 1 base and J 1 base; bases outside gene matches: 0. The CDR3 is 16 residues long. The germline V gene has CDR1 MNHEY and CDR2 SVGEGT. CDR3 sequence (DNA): TGTGCCAGCAGTTACTGGGACAGGGGGAACACCGGGGAGCTGTTTTTT. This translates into CASSYWDRGNTGELFF.

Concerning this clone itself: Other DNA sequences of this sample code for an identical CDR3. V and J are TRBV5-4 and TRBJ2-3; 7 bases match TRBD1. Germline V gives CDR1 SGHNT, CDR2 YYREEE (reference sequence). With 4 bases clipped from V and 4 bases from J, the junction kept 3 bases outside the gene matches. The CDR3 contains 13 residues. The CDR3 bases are TGTGCCAGCAGCAGCACAGGGGCAGATACGCAGTATTTT. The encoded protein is CASSSTGADTQYF.

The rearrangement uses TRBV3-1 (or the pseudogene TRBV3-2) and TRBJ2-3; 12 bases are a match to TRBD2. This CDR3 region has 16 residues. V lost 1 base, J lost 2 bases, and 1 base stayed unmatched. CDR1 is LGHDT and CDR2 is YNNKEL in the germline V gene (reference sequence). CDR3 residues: CASSQGLAGVTDTQYF. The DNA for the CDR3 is TGTGCCAGCAGCCAAGGACTAGCGGGAGTCACAGATACGCAGTATTTT.

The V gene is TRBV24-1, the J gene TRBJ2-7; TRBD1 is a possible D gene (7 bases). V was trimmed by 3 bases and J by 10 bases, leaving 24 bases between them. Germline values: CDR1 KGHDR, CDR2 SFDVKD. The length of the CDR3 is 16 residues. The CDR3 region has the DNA TGTGCCACCAGTGATACGCCAGGGGGAGCGACGGGAGTACAGTACTTC. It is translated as CATSDTPGGATGVQYF.

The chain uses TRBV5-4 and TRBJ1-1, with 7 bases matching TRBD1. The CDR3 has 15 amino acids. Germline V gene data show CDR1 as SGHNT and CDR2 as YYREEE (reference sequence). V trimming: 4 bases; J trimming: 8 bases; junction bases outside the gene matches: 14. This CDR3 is CASSLSRTGRGEAFF. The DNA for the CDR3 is TGTGCCAGCAGCCTCTCCCGGACAGGACGAGGCGAAGCTTTCTTT.

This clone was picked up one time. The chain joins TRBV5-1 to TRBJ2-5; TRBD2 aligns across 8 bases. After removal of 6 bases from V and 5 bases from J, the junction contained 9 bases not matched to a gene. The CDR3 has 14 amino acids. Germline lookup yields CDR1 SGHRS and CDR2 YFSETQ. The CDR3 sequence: CASTLGGAPETQYF. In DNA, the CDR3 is TGCGCCAGCACCCTCGGGGGGGCGCCGGAGACCCAGTACTTC.

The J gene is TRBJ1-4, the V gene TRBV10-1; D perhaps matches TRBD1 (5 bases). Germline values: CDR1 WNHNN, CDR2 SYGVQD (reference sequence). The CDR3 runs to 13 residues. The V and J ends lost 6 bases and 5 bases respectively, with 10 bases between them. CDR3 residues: CASSAGRNEKLFF. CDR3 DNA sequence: TGCGCCAGCAGCGCGGGACGGAATGAAAAACTGTTTTTT.

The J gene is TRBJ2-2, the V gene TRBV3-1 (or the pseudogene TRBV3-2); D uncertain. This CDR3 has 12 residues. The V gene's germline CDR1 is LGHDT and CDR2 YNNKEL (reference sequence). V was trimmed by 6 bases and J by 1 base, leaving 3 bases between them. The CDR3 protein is CASRQNTGELFF. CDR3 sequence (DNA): TGTGCCAGCAGACAGAACACCGGGGAGCTGTTTTTT.

The CDR3 reads CASSAGTGTRYEQYF. CDR3 nucleotide sequence: TGCGCCAGCAGCGCGGGGACAGGGACCCGCTACGAGCAGTACTTC. The chain recombines TRBV5-1 with TRBJ2-7, with 9 bases aligning to TRBD1. V was pared by 4 bases and J by 3 bases, with 8 bases of the junction left unmatched. The CDR3 has 15 residues. Germline V gene data show CDR1 as SGHRS and CDR2 as YFSETQ.